Shown below are 23 T cell receptor beta chains from a single sample sequenced in a study of Ad26.COV2.S vaccination and SARS-CoV-2 variants. Sample treatment: some 19 received Ad26.COV2.S at low or high dose, single or two shots; about 5 received placebo; per-sample allocation not given. The study sampled participants on day 63 after the first vaccine or placebo injection. Measured with immunoSEQ multiplex PCR; TCRdb has only the in-frame clones, and not every one. This sample has 400,000 to 500,000 clones, with approximately 87% found just once. The sequences come from peripheral blood, collected in a trial of Ad26.COV2.S vaccine versus placebo. The receptors shown here come from a person aged 18 to 65 who received the Ad26.COV2.S COVID-19 vaccine or a placebo.

The chain combines TRBV9 with TRBJ2-1; either TRBD1 or TRBD2 may supply D (6 bases each). V was clipped by 3 bases and J by 3 bases, with 16 bases between them. The CDR3 contains 16 residues. Germline V gene sequence: CDR1 SGDLS, CDR2 YYNGEE. This CDR3 is CASSAIWGDNYNEQFF. For the CDR3, the DNA is TGTGCCAGCAGCGCCATCTGGGGGGACAACTACAATGAGCAGTTCTTC.

This chain links TRBV7-2 with TRBJ1-4; D is unclear. The germline gives CDR1 SGHTA, CDR2 FQGNSA. V was trimmed by 4 bases and J by 1 base, leaving 10 bases between them. The CDR3 runs 15 residues. CDR3 DNA sequence: TGTGCCAGCAGCTCAGAGGGTTTAACTAATGAAAAACTGTTTTTT. It translates to CASSSEGLTNEKLFF.

In this sample, this clone turned up once. The same CDR3 arises from other DNA sequences in this sample as well. The V gene is TRBV6-5, the J gene TRBJ2-7; the D is unclear. The length of the CDR3 is 11 residues. Germline lookup yields CDR1 MNHEY and CDR2 SVGAGI. V dropped 8 bases and J dropped 2 bases, with 7 bases sitting between them. The CDR3 sequence is CASSTTYEQYF. The CDR3 nucleotides read TGTGCCAGCTCGACCACCTACGAGCAGTACTTC.

The chain couples TRBV7-3 to TRBJ2-2, with 9 bases that match TRBD1. CDR3 length: 16 amino acids. The junction had 11 bases not matched to a gene; V was cut back by 5 bases and J by 7 bases. Germline CDR1 is SGHTA and CDR2 is FQGTGA. The CDR3 reads CASSPQSGTGFGELFF. The CDR3 DNA reads TGTGCCAGCAGCCCCCAATCCGGGACAGGGTTCGGGGAGCTGTTTTTT. Combining the CDR3 with reference TRBV7-3 and TRBJ2-2 gives the whole variable domain GAGVSQTPSNKVTEKGKYVELRCDPISGHTALYWYRQSLGQGPEFLIYFQGTGAADDSGLPNDRFFAVRPEGSVSTLKIQRTERGDSAVYLCASSPQSGTGFGELFFGEGSRLTVL.

The chain has TRBV19 and TRBJ2-1; D is ambiguous. V lost 3 bases and J 5 bases, leaving 11 bases between the germline ends. CDR3 size: 14 residues. Looked up from germline, CDR1 is LNHDA and CDR2 is SQIVND (reference sequence). The CDR3 sequence: CASSMGNRDNEQFF. As DNA, the CDR3 is TGTGCCAGTAGTATGGGAAATAGGGACAATGAGCAGTTCTTC.

This rearrangement joins TRBV28 to TRBJ1-2; D possibly corresponds to TRBD1 (6 bases). This CDR3 is 15 amino acids long. Looked up from germline, CDR1 is MDHEN and CDR2 is SYDVKM. Trimming took 4 bases from V and 4 from J, leaving 16 bases between them. CDR3 sequence reads: CASSSNPGHIYGYTF. The CDR3 DNA sequence: TGTGCCAGCAGTTCGAATCCGGGACACATCTATGGCTACACCTTC.

This chain joins TRBV7-8 and TRBJ1-1; the match to TRBD1 covers 7 bases. Per germline, CDR1 SGHVS and CDR2 FQNEAQ. V lost 5 bases, J lost 5 bases, and 8 bases stayed unmatched. The CDR3 runs 14 residues. The CDR3 reads CASSPLQGVTEAFF. The CDR3 DNA follows: TGTGCCAGCAGCCCCCTTCAGGGGGTAACTGAAGCTTTCTTT.

The chain links TRBV7-9 to TRBJ2-7, with D tentatively TRBD2 (5 bases). The CDR3 covers 11 residues. Deletions cut 5 bases from V and 6 bases from J, with 8 bases between. Germline V gives CDR1 SEHNR, CDR2 FQNEAQ (reference sequence). CDR3 DNA sequence: TGTGCCAGCAGCCTCGCGGGCGAGCAGTACTTC. Its protein product is CASSLAGEQYF.

The CDR3 here is CASSLAGGKYEQYF. The CDR3 DNA follows: TGTGCCAGCAGCTTGGCAGGGGGGAAGTACGAGCAGTACTTC. The chain links TRBV5-5 to TRBJ2-7, with TRBD1 as a possible D gene (7 bases). CDR1 and CDR2 (germline): SGHKS, YYEKEE (reference sequence). Trimming pared 0 bases from V and 4 bases from J, leaving 11 bases between. The CDR3 length is 14 residues.

This clone was recorded only once. This chain connects TRBV6-1 to TRBJ2-7; D ambiguous. Germline V lookup: CDR1 MNHNS, CDR2 SASEGT. Trimming took off 0 bases at V and 0 bases at J, with 9 bases between the two ends. This CDR3 has 15 amino acids. CDR3 nucleotide sequence: TGTGCCAGCAGTGAAGCGCTCTGGGGCTCCTACGAGCAGTACTTC. Translating gives CASSEALWGSYEQYF.

The chain uses TRBV3-1 (or the pseudogene TRBV3-2) and TRBJ1-1, with D perhaps matching TRBD1 (6 bases). V was shortened by 4 bases and J by 6 bases, with 15 bases between the two germline ends. This CDR3 is built from 14 residues. Germline V gene lookup returns CDR1 LGHDT and CDR2 YNNKEL (reference sequence). CDR3 loop: CASSRDTGLAEAFF. CDR3 coding DNA: TGTGCCAGCAGCCGGGACACGGGTTTAGCTGAAGCTTTCTTT.

Only a few counts were recorded for this clone. At one end, the junction sequence differs from germline, possibly due to a read error. This chain's CDR3 is CASRTWGTYTEQFF. The DNA for the CDR3 is TGTGCCAGTAGGACCTGGGGAACCTACACTGAGCAGTTCTTC. This rearrangement joins TRBV19 to TRBJ2-1; D ambiguous. The CDR3 runs to 14 residues. From germline, CDR1 is LNHDA and CDR2 SQIVND (reference sequence).

V gene TRBV5-6 combines with J gene TRBJ2-3; TRBD2 aligns across 8 bases. The trim removed 4 bases at V and 0 bases at J, leaving 7 bases unmatched. The CDR3 contains 16 residues. The germline V gene has CDR1 SGHDT and CDR2 YYEEEE. The CDR3 sequence: CASSLAAGGSTDTQYF. CDR3 in DNA: TGTGCCAGCAGCCTGGCGGCGGGGGGTAGCACAGATACGCAGTATTTT.

The chain links TRBV2 to TRBJ1-5; D might be TRBD1 (6 bases). The CDR3 has 16 residues. Germline values: CDR1 SNHLY, CDR2 FYNNEI. V lost 6 bases and J lost 3, with 18 bases in between. The CDR3 reads CASSAGAGPANQPQHF. CDR3 bases: TGTGCCAGCAGCGCAGGGGCAGGCCCGGCCAATCAGCCCCAGCATTTT.

This clone was seen once. The chain recombines TRBV3-1 (or the pseudogene TRBV3-2) with TRBJ2-3, with 13 nucleotides matching TRBD2. V dropped 4 bases and J dropped 5; count of bases not matched to a gene: 9. CDR3 length equals 17 residues. CDR1 is LGHDT, CDR2 YNNKEL, per germline (reference sequence). Written as DNA, the CDR3 is TGTGCCAGCAGCCCTATTCCGACTAGCGGGGGGATAGATACGCAGTATTTT. It codes for CASSPIPTSGGIDTQYF.

This clone was detected once. V and J are TRBV28 and TRBJ2-1; tentatively, D is TRBD1 (6 bases). The CDR3 consists of 13 residues. With 6 bases removed from V and 4 bases from J, the gap between germline ends came to 10 bases. Germline CDR1 and CDR2: MDHEN and SYDVKM. The CDR3 spells CASSSTGYNEQFF. CDR3 bases: TGTGCCAGCAGCTCCACAGGGTACAATGAGCAGTTCTTC.

The rearrangement uses TRBV7-6 and TRBJ2-1; 10 bases line up with TRBD2. Germline-derived CDR1 and CDR2 are SGHVS and FNYEAQ. V gave up 5 bases and J gave up 5 bases; unmatched junction bases: 12. The CDR3 runs to 17 residues. The CDR3 protein is CASSRRTSGNSDNEQFF. As DNA, the CDR3 is TGTGCCAGCAGCCGCCGGACTAGCGGAAATAGCGACAATGAGCAGTTCTTC.

CDR3 nucleotides: TGCGCCAGCAGCCAAGAGCTTGAAGGGGGCGAGTACAATGAGCAGTTCTTC. This sequence encodes CASSQELEGGEYNEQFF. The chain has TRBV4-3 and TRBJ2-1; 7 bases are shared with TRBD1. In germline, CDR1 is LGHNA, CDR2 YSLEER. The ends lost 0 bases at V and 4 bases at J; junction bases unmatched: 9. The CDR3 is 17 residues long.

The chain is built from TRBV7-9 and TRBJ2-7; 10 bases are shared with TRBD2. Germline loops: CDR1 SEHNR, CDR2 FQNEAQ (reference sequence). Losses at the gene ends were 7 bases for V and 2 bases for J; bases not matched to a gene: 8. The CDR3 runs to 15 residues. CDR3: CASTHPAGGTYEQYF. CDR3 nucleotide sequence: TGTGCCAGCACCCACCCAGCGGGGGGGACCTACGAGCAGTACTTC. Together with reference TRBV7-9 and TRBJ2-7, the CDR3 gives the full variable domain: DTGVSQNPRHKITKRGQNVTFRCDPISEHNRLYWYRQTLGQGPEFLTYFQNEAQLEKSRLLSDRFSAERPKGSFSTLEIQRTEQGDSAMYLCASTHPAGGTYEQYFGPGTRLTVT.

The chain carries TRBV28 and TRBJ1-5; possible D gene TRBD1, 6 bases. This CDR3 contains 13 residues. CDR1 is MDHEN and CDR2 is SYDVKM in the germline V gene. Trimming left V 6 bases short and J 9 bases short, with 15 bases between. The CDR3 protein is CASRQGWDRPQHF. DNA of the CDR3: TGTGCCAGCAGACAGGGTTGGGATAGGCCCCAGCATTTT. The variable domain in full, with the rest retrieved from reference TRBV28 and TRBJ1-5, is DVKVTQSSRYLVKRTGEKVFLECVQDMDHENMFWYRQDPGLGLRLIYFSYDVKMKEKGDIPEGYSVSREKKERFSLILESASTNQTSMYLCASRQGWDRPQHFGDGTRLSIL.

This chain connects TRBV28 to TRBJ1-2; D remains unclear. Germline lookup yields CDR1 MDHEN and CDR2 SYDVKM. The CDR3 is made up of 12 amino acids. Trimming removed 6 bases from V and 4 bases from J, with 9 bases in between. CDR3 region: CASSFEFYGYTF. The CDR3 DNA reads as TGTGCCAGCAGCTTCGAATTCTATGGCTACACCTTC.

V and J are TRBV27 and TRBJ2-1; 8 bases line up with TRBD2. The CDR3 sequence is 15 residues long. Germline CDR1 MNHEY, CDR2 SMNVEV (reference sequence). V trimming: 3 bases; J trimming: 3 bases; junction bases outside the gene matches: 4. CDR3 loop: CASSFPLADYNEQFF. The DNA of the CDR3 is TGTGCCAGCAGTTTCCCACTAGCGGACTACAATGAGCAGTTCTTC.

The V gene is TRBV5-4, the J gene TRBJ2-3, with D uncertain. Trimming removed 4 bases at V and 1 base at J, with 10 bases between. This CDR3 is 14 amino acids long. Germline assignment: CDR1 SGHNT and CDR2 YYREEE (reference sequence). CDR3 DNA: TGTGCCAGCAGCAATAAGCCCGGCACAGATACGCAGTATTTT. Translation: CASSNKPGTDTQYF. Full variable domain (remainder filled in from reference TRBV5-4 and TRBJ2-3): ETGVTQSPTHLIKTRGQQVTLRCSSQSGHNTVSWYQQALGQGPQFIFQYYREEENGRGNFPPRFSGLQFPNYSSELNVNALELDDSALYLCASSNKPGTDTQYFGPGTRLTVL.